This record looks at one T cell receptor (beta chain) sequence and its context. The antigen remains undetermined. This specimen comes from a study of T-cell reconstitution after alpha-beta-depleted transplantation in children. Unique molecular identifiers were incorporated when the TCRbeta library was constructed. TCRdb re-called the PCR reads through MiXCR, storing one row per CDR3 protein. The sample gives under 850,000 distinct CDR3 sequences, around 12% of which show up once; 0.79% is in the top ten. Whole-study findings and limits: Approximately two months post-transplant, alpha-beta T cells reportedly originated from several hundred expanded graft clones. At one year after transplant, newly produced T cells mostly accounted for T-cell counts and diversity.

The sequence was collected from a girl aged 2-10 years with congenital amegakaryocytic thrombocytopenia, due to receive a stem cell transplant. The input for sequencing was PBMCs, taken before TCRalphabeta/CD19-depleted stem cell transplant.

The CDR3: CASSRDRGVHQPQHF. CDR3 bases: TGTGCCAGCAGTCGCGACAGGGGCGTACATCAGCCCCAGCATTTT. The chain has TRBV6-2 or TRBV6-3 and TRBJ1-5; 8 bases match TRBD1. V lost 5 bases, J lost 5 bases, and 8 bases stayed unmatched. This CDR3 spans 15 amino acids. Germline CDR1 is MNHEY and CDR2 is SVGEGT.